This TCR beta chain is drawn from a study of CD8 T cells in Susac syndrome. Peripheral blood CD8+ and CD4+ T cells were profiled by TCR beta sequencing. Reverse transcription used 0.5 to 1 ug RNA and random hexamers. An immunoSEQ multiplex PCR amplified TCR beta CDR3 over 54 Vbeta and 13 Jbeta. From the immunoSEQ multiplex PCR reads, TCRdb called clonotypes with MiXCR, one entry per CDR3 protein. In the table there are 400,000 to 550,000 distinct CDR3 sequences, around 83% of which are singletons. The junction had 4 bases not matched to a gene; V was cut back by 5 bases and J by 4 bases. The CDR3 has 14 residues. The germline V gene encodes CDR1 SGHAT and CDR2 FQNNGV.

This receptor was obtained from a human donor with multiple sclerosis. The rearrangement uses TRBV11-2 and TRBJ2-2, with TRBD2 matching 7 bases. The sample consisted of CD8+ T cells from PBMCs. The CDR3 region is CASSPGTTTGELFF. The DNA for the CDR3 is TGTGCCAGCAGCCCCGGGACTACCACCGGGGAGCTGTTTTTT.